Listed below are T cell receptor beta chains from one sample, sequenced in a study of cytomegalovirus exposure and HLA in healthy donors. The repertoire was sequenced with immunoSEQ multiplex PCR; TCRdb's copy has only in-frame clones and lacks some. The sample records 100,000 or so clones, 60% to 85% being singletons. Sequenced sample: PBMCs. These receptors came from a woman between 35 and 50 years old in good health and CMV-seropositive. Both conserved end residues are part of each CDR3. The order of the fields is D gene, V gene, J gene, clone size, CDR3 DNA, CDR3 protein. The D gene is left open where the match is weak. The size field is filled for only some rows; it gives once, few, many or a size class.

TRBD1	TRBV6-5	TRBJ1-1	NA	TGTGCCAGCAGGGCCGACAGGGGGGTAACTGAAGCTTTCTTT	CASRADRGVTEAFF
TRBD2	TRBV2	TRBJ2-3	NA	TGTGCCAGCAGCGGGGGACTAGCCGAAGCAGATACGCAGTATTTT	CASSGGLAEADTQYF
NA	TRBV4-2	TRBJ1-1	NA	TGTGCCAGCAGCCAAGCGGCTAGTGGCTCTACAAGTGAAGCTTTCTTT	CASSQAASGSTSEAFF
TRBD1	TRBV19	TRBJ2-2	NA	TGTGCCAGTAGTGTTACAGGGGCAACCGGGGAGCTGTTTTTT	CASSVTGATGELFF
NA	TRBV29-1	TRBJ1-5	few	TGCAGCGTTGAAGTCGGGGGCAATCAGCCCCAGCATTTT	CSVEVGGNQPQHF
NA	TRBV30	TRBJ2-5	NA	TGTGCCTGGAGTGTACAAGGTACAGGGCAAGAGACCCAGTACTTC	CAWSVQGTGQETQYF
TRBD1	TRBV11-2	TRBJ1-5	once	TGTGCCAGCAGCGCAACGGGACAGGGGGAACTACCCCAGCATTTT	CASSATGQGELPQHF
NA	TRBV27	TRBJ1-3	NA	TGTGCCAGCAGGGGGCAGAACACCATATATTTT	CASRGQNTIYF
TRBD1	TRBV10-3	TRBJ2-6	NA	TGTGCCATCAGTGAAGGGGACAGGGGAGTTGGGGCCAACGTCCTGACTTTC	CAISEGDRGVGANVLTF
NA	TRBV18	TRBJ2-7	NA	TGTGCCAGCTCACCAGCAACAGGGAGCGAGCAGTACTTC	CASSPATGSEQYF
TRBD1	TRBV29-1	TRBJ1-1	NA	TGCAGCGTCGGTAGGGACAGGGGGAGTGGGAACACTGAAGCTTTCTTT	CSVGRDRGSGNTEAFF